The source of this T cell receptor beta chain is a study of cytomegalovirus exposure and HLA in healthy donors. Whole-study findings and limits: Analysis performed later showed TCR beta chains linked to HLA being more clonally expanded than equally common others.

PCR involved 60 Vbeta and 13 Jbeta primers. Assay used: immunoSEQ multiplex PCR; TCRdb lists only in-frame clones, some missing. The table includes 150,000 to 200,000 clones, around 82% detected once. Germline V gives CDR1 MGHRA, CDR2 YSYEKL. The CDR3 spans 14 residues. The germline V and J ends were trimmed by 4 bases and 9 bases, with 18 bases remaining between them. Donors had nominal health at sampling but likely had unrecorded immune exposures. Of note for this clone: Its antigen is not known.

This receptor was taken from a man aged 55-75 years in good health and CMV-seronegative. The material sequenced was PBMCs. The J gene is TRBJ1-2, the V gene TRBV4-1; a weak D match, TRBD1 (6 bases). The CDR3, as DNA: TGCGCCAGCAGCCTGGGGGCAGGGGCCCTTAGCTACACCTTC. Encoded protein: CASSLGAGALSYTF.